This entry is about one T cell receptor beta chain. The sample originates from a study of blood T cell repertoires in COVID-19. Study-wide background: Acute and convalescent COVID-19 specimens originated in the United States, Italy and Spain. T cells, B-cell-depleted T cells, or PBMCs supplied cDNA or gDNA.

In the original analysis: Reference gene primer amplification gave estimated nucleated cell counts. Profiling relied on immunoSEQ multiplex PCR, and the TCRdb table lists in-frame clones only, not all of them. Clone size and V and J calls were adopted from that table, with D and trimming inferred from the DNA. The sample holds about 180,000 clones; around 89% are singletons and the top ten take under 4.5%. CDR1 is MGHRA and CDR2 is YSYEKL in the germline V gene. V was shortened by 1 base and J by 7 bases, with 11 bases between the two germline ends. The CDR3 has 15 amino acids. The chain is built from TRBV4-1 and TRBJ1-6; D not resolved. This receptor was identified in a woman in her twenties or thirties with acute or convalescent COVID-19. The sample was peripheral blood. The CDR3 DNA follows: TGCGCCAGCAGCCAAGTTGGAGTTGGGAATTCACCCCTCCACTTT. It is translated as CASSQVGVGNSPLHF.